This TCR beta chain is drawn from a study of regulatory T cells in long-lasting Graves disease. This clonotype came up many times. HTBI primers from iRepertoire and Arm-PCR of CDR3 regions yielded the TCR beta libraries. TCRdb ran MiXCR on the multiplex PCR reads and lists one entry per CDR3 protein. This table holds approximately 380,000 distinct CDR3 sequences, around 20% found once. With 2 bases removed from V and 6 bases from J, the gap between germline ends came to 10 bases. Germline V CDR1 and CDR2: SNHLY, FYNNEI. This CDR3 spans 14 amino acids. Time point given: persistent/refractory GD, antithyroid drugs over 5 years with positive TRAb. Construction of the TCR library relied on RNA isolated from PBMCs.

The rearrangement links TRBV2 to TRBJ2-2; D remains unclear. The starting material was peripheral blood mononuclear cells (PBMCs), obtained when the disease was refractory, from a patient treated with antithyroid drugs. This receptor was obtained from a female donor with Graves disease. In DNA, the CDR3 is TGTGCCAGCAGTGAACAAGGGTATGCCGGGGAGCTGTTTTTT. This codes for CASSEQGYAGELFF.